This TCR beta chain emerged from a study of STAT3 mutations in large granular lymphocyte leukemia (dated by TCRdb to the late 2010s). With regard to the full study: About half of the T-LGLL patients who underwent longitudinal sequencing carried canonical activating STAT3 mutations. Over half of the T-LGLL patients were given one or more immunosuppressive therapy regimens, and 40% of those treated had a hematologic response. To reconstruct clonal hierarchy and dynamics, serial deep sequencing of TCRbeta CDR3 and STAT3 was performed in patients with T-cell large granular lymphocyte leukemia. From an initial cohort of around 220 LGL patients, approximately 17 representative T-LGLL cases were picked for longitudinal TCRbeta and STAT3 sequencing. As controls within the study, a couple of patients with natural killer LGL leukemia were also sequenced longitudinally. Each patient was sequenced at an average of approximately 4 time points, ranging from 2 to 8 samplings.

General conclusions and limits of the study: Because no samples were available when a clone first appeared, clonal expansion was inferred from samplings taken at other points. TCR clonotype switching after therapy was observed in about 35% of the 18 patients, and all newly emerging clones were found to be STAT3 wild type. Linking therapy response to changes in TCR clonal burden was complicated by variable intervals between samplings and by differing treatment regimens. At least one immunodominant TCRbeta clonotype was present in every T-LGLL patient, and multiple immunodominant subclonotypes appeared in about half of the T-LGLL patients. The burden of the dominant TCR clone was higher than the STAT3 mutant burden in several patients, which suggests that the STAT3 mutation arose secondarily inside a clone that had already expanded. Since codominant clonotypes persisted in some patients, a small but highly pathogenic clone may have gone undetected.

In the case of this clone: It lacks a known antigen. The input lacks base qualities; no much larger clone sits a single base away.

An Illumina MiSeq was used to sequence the TCRbeta libraries, yielding an average of approximately 40,000 productive templates per sample. Multiplex PCR amplification was used to generate TCRbeta CDR3 libraries with the immunoSEQ assay. In the source study's methods: Repertoire diversity was calculated as previously defined, and values close to 0 indicated extremely monoclonal samples. Sourced from immuneACCESS, this table was stored by TCRdb with only in-frame sequences that have V and J called. A share of the clones is absent; for the studies checked, an unresolved V gene accounts for under half, and the remainder has no known explanation. Clone size and the V and J calls come from that table; the DNA yielded D and trimming. The sample table shows about 19,000 clones, and 92% are seen once. The leading ten clones occupy nearly 45% of the sample. The same DNA, extracted from blood mononuclear cells, served for both TCR sequencing and STAT3 sequencing.

Sample: peripheral blood mononuclear cells. The receptor was isolated from a man aged 55 to 70 with T-cell large granular lymphocyte leukemia. Some clones in this sample may be carry-over from other donors' samples. The age is the age at diagnosis.

The CDR3 amino acid sequence is: CASSLAVQEADTQYF. The base sequence is TGCGCCAGCAGCTTGGCCGTCCAGGAGGCAGATACGCAGTATTTT. The sequence is built from TRBV5-1 and TRBJ2-3; the best D guess is TRBD2, with 5 bases matching. V is clipped by 0 bases and J by 4 bases, and the sequence between their germline boundaries is 12 bases long. Including the terminal cysteine and phenylalanine, the CDR3 comprises 15 residues. The retained sequence is limited to the CDR3, 45 bases, with the frame set at the first base. CDR1 is given as SGHRS and CDR2 as YFSETQ, both from the germline V gene.